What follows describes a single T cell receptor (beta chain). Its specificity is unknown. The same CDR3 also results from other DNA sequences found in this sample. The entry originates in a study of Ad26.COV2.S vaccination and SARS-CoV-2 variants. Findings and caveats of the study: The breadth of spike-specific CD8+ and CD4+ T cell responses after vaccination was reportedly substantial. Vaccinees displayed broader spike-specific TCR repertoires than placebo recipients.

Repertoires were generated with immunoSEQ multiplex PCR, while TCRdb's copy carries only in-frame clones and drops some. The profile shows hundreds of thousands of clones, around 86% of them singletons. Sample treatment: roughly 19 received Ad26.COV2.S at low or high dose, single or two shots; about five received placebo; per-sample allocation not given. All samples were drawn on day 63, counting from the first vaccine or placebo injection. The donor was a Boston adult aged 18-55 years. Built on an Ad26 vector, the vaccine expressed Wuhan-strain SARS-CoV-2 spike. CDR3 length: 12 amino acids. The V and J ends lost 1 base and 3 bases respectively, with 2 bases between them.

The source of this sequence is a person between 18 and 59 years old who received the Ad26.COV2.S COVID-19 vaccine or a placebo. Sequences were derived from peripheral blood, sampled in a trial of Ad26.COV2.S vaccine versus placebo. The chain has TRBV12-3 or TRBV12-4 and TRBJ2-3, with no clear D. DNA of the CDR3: TGTGCCAGCAGTTTAGGTACAGATACGCAGTATTTT. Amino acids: CASSLGTDTQYF.